A single sample gave rise to the 28 T cell receptor beta chains below, sequenced in a study of blood T cell repertoires in COVID-19. Profiling relied on immunoSEQ multiplex PCR, and the TCRdb table lists in-frame clones only, not all of them. The data show fewer than 200,000 clones, around four fifths seen once. Sequenced material: PBMCs or T cells enriched from blood (not recorded which). The receptors shown here come from a woman between 45 and 65 years old in a cohort exposed to, infected with or recovered from COVID-19 (not recorded which).

This chain uses TRBV25-1 with TRBJ2-2; TRBD1 agrees at 9 bases. The CDR3 spans 15 residues. CDR1 and CDR2 from the germline V gene are MGHDK and SYGVNS. Trimming cost V 6 bases and J 2 bases; bases outside gene matches: 4. In DNA, the CDR3 is TGTGCCAGCAGCAGACAGGGGGTTAACACCGGGGAGCTGTTTTTT. It translates to CASSRQGVNTGELFF.

This clone was recorded only once. V gene TRBV29-1 combines with J gene TRBJ1-5; D unresolved. With 4 bases removed from V and 5 bases from J, the gap between germline ends came to 9 bases. Germline lookup yields CDR1 SQVTM and CDR2 ANQGSEA. The CDR3 is 12 residues long. In DNA form, the CDR3 reads TGCAGCGTTGGGCAGGCCGATCAGCCCCAGCATTTT. Its protein product is CSVGQADQPQHF.

This clone was observed a handful of times. V usage is TRBV2 and J usage is TRBJ1-5; maybe TRBD1 (5 bases). CDR1 is SNHLY and CDR2 is FYNNEI in the germline V gene. This CDR3 comprises 14 residues. V was cut by 8 bases and J by 6 bases, with 17 bases left in between. The CDR3 here is CASLQGGGGQPQHF. The CDR3 region has the DNA TGTGCCAGCCTTCAGGGTGGGGGAGGTCAGCCCCAGCATTTT. The full variable domain, completed using reference TRBV2 and TRBJ1-5, is EPEVTQTPSHQVTQMGQEVILRCVPISNHLYFYWYRQILGQKVEFLVSFYNNEISEKSEIFDDQFSVERPDGSNFTLKIRSTKLEDSAMYFCASLQGGGGQPQHFGDGTRLSIL.

V gene TRBV29-1 combines with J gene TRBJ1-2, with 7 bases fitting TRBD1. The CDR3 spans 11 residues. J gave up 8 bases and V 6 bases, and 6 bases lay outside the gene matches. Germline CDR1 SQVTM, CDR2 ANQGSEA. The CDR3 sequence: CSVLTGEGYTF. The CDR3 DNA sequence: TGCAGCGTCCTCACAGGGGAAGGCTACACCTTC.

In this sample, this clone turned up once. The chain couples TRBV28 to TRBJ1-4; D is unresolved. Germline lookup yields CDR1 MDHEN and CDR2 SYDVKM. The V gene lost 4 bases and the J gene lost 8 bases, with 17 bases spanning the gap. The CDR3 is 15 residues long. This CDR3 is CASSSPQRSREKLFF. The DNA of the CDR3 is TGTGCCAGCAGTTCCCCCCAGAGGAGTAGAGAAAAACTGTTTTTT.

The rearrangement uses TRBV11-2 and TRBJ2-7; 9 positions agree with TRBD1. V shed 5 bases, J shed 7 bases, and the junction held 6 bases outside the gene matches. Germline assignment: CDR1 SGHAT and CDR2 FQNNGV. The CDR3 consists of 13 residues. The CDR3 here is CASSPDRGREQYF. Here the CDR3 DNA reads TGTGCCAGCAGCCCGGACAGGGGAAGGGAGCAGTACTTC. The complete variable domain, with remaining parts taken from reference TRBV11-2 and TRBJ2-7, reads EAGVAQSPRYKIIEKRQSVAFWCNPISGHATLYWYQQILGQGPKLLIQFQNNGVVDDSQLPKDRFSAERLKGVDSTLKIQPAKLEDSAVYLCASSPDRGREQYFGPGTRLTVT.

The chain employs TRBV5-6 and TRBJ1-6; a possible D gene is TRBD1 (6 bases). Per the germline V gene, CDR1 is SGHDT and CDR2 is YYEEEE. Trimming took off 0 bases at V and 10 bases at J, with 11 bases between the two ends. The CDR3 runs 14 residues. The CDR3 protein is CASSLDRAESPLHF. As DNA, the CDR3 is TGTGCCAGCAGCTTGGACAGGGCGGAATCACCCCTCCACTTT.

The genes are TRBV18 and TRBJ1-1; no clear D gene. Deletions cut 3 bases from V and 0 bases from J, with 8 bases between. CDR1 and CDR2 from the germline V gene are KGHSH and LQKENI. CDR3 length equals 14 residues. The CDR3 protein is CASSPVGVNTEAFF. CDR3 coding DNA: TGTGCCAGCTCACCGGTCGGGGTGAACACTGAAGCTTTCTTT.

This clone was found once. The chain carries TRBV5-5 and TRBJ2-1; D not certain. Germline values: CDR1 SGHKS, CDR2 YYEKEE (reference sequence). The ends were cut back, 4 bases at V and 10 bases at J, with 24 bases in the middle. This CDR3 is built from 16 residues. CDR3 sequence: CASSAGSTSVLEEQFF. The CDR3 nucleotides are TGTGCCAGCAGCGCCGGATCTACTTCGGTTTTGGAGGAGCAGTTCTTC.

A word on this clone: The sample holds other DNA sequences that translate to the same CDR3. J is TRBJ1-1 and V is TRBV19; the D gene is possibly TRBD1 (5 bases). The germline V and J ends were trimmed by 4 bases and 1 base, with 7 bases remaining between them. The CDR3 covers 13 residues. Germline values: CDR1 LNHDA, CDR2 SQIVND (reference sequence). DNA of the CDR3: TGTGCCAGTAGTACCACAGGGAACACTGAAGCTTTCTTT. Its translation is CASSTTGNTEAFF.

The chain employs TRBV9 and TRBJ2-2; TRBD2 might be the D (5 bases). The germline CDR1 and CDR2 sequences are SGDLS and YYNGEE. The CDR3 is 14 residues long. Deletions cut 0 bases from V and 6 bases from J, with 9 bases between. CDR3 loop: CASSVGRGPGELFF. For the CDR3, the DNA is TGTGCCAGCAGCGTAGGCCGGGGTCCCGGGGAGCTGTTTTTT.

The chain couples TRBV7-9 to TRBJ2-7; TRBD2 matches at 16 bases. The CDR3 has 18 amino acids. Germline values: CDR1 SEHNR, CDR2 FQNEAQ (reference sequence). The junction had 6 bases not matched to a gene; V was cut back by 1 base and J by 3 bases. The CDR3 reads CASSLGGLAGGKGYEQYF. For the CDR3, the DNA is TGTGCCAGCAGCTTAGGGGGACTAGCGGGAGGGAAAGGCTACGAGCAGTACTTC.

The chain uses TRBV4-1 and TRBJ2-1; 7 nucleotides align to TRBD2. The CDR3 spans 16 residues. Germline V gene sequence: CDR1 MGHRA, CDR2 YSYEKL. Germline trimming cut 1 base from V and 0 bases from J; bases unmatched to any gene: 3. The CDR3 sequence: CASSQASGISYNEQFF. CDR3 in DNA: TGCGCCAGCAGCCAAGCTAGCGGCATCTCCTACAATGAGCAGTTCTTC.

The rearrangement uses TRBV6-5 and TRBJ1-6; 7 bases map to TRBD1. This CDR3 contains 13 residues. Germline values: CDR1 MNHEY, CDR2 SVGAGI. The trim removed 6 bases at V and 9 bases at J, leaving 5 bases unmatched. CDR3 in amino acids: CASRNRGVSPLHF. In DNA, the CDR3 is TGTGCCAGCAGAAACAGGGGCGTTTCACCCCTCCACTTT.

In DNA, the CDR3 is TGTGCCAGCACCCACCCCGACTCCGTATTAGCAGATACGCAGTATTTT. This translates into CASTHPDSVLADTQYF. The chain is built from TRBV28 and TRBJ2-3; D uncertain. Germline values: CDR1 MDHEN, CDR2 SYDVKM. This CDR3 is 16 amino acids long. V was trimmed by 7 bases and J by 4 bases, leaving 21 bases between them.

This clone occurred a few times. V is TRBV18 and J is TRBJ2-7, with 10 bases lining up with TRBD2. This CDR3 is 16 amino acids long. Germline-derived CDR1 and CDR2 are KGHSH and LQKENI. The V gene end was trimmed by 3 bases and the J gene end by 0 bases; junction bases not matched to a gene: 5. Written as DNA, the CDR3 is TGTGCCAGCTCACCTTCACTAGCGGGAAGCTCCTACGAGCAGTACTTC. Its protein product is CASSPSLAGSSYEQYF.

The V gene is TRBV6-5, the J gene TRBJ2-7; D is ambiguous. V lost 0 bases, J lost 1 base, and 10 bases lay in between. The CDR3 extends over 15 amino acids. Germline lookup yields CDR1 MNHEY and CDR2 SVGAGI. The CDR3 DNA sequence: TGTGCCAGCAGTTACTCTTGGGTCGGGTCCTACGAGCAGTACTTC. Amino acid sequence: CASSYSWVGSYEQYF.

The chain carries TRBV27 and TRBJ2-3; D possibly corresponds to TRBD2 (6 bases). V lost 4 bases and J lost 1, with 18 bases in between. Germline V gene lookup returns CDR1 MNHEY and CDR2 SMNVEV (reference sequence). This CDR3 comprises 17 residues. CDR3 amino acids: CASSSSRGTGRTDTQYF. CDR3 sequence (DNA): TGTGCCAGCAGTTCTAGTCGCGGGACTGGCCGCACAGATACGCAGTATTTT.

The chain employs TRBV11-2 and TRBJ2-3, with 11 bases fitting TRBD2. With 1 base clipped from V and 5 bases from J, the junction kept 11 bases outside the gene matches. Germline CDR1 and CDR2: SGHAT and FQNNGV. The CDR3 covers 18 residues. The CDR3 sequence: CASSLGSGTSGRIDTQYF. As DNA, the CDR3 is TGTGCCAGCAGCTTAGGGTCGGGAACTAGCGGGAGAATAGATACGCAGTATTTT.

The rearrangement joins TRBV2 to TRBJ1-5, with 9 bases that match TRBD1. The germline V gene encodes CDR1 SNHLY and CDR2 FYNNEI. This CDR3 is 16 amino acids long. The J segment lost 7 bases and the V segment lost 0 bases, leaving 7 bases of the junction unmatched. The CDR3 loop reads CASSEALGTGRQPQHF. The CDR3 DNA reads TGTGCCAGCAGTGAAGCGCTAGGGACAGGGAGACAGCCCCAGCATTTT.

CDR3 in DNA: TGTGCCAGCAGCCTAGGGGGGGGCCGGGACACAGATACGCAGTATTTT. As protein: CASSLGGGRDTDTQYF. The V and J genes are TRBV4-2 and TRBJ2-3, with TRBD2 as a possible D gene (7 bases). The CDR3 consists of 16 residues. V lost 4 bases and J 2 bases, leaving 16 bases between the germline ends. The germline gives CDR1 LGHNA, CDR2 YNFKEQ.

The rearrangement joins TRBV28 to TRBJ2-4; D might be TRBD2 (5 bases). The germline gives CDR1 MDHEN, CDR2 SYDVKM. Trimming cost V 3 bases and J 3 bases, with 9 bases left between them. The CDR3 is 14 amino acids. DNA for the CDR3: TGTGCCAGCAGTTTTCTAGCAGACAAAAACATTCAGTACTTC. This codes for CASSFLADKNIQYF.

The V and J genes are TRBV7-2 and TRBJ1-5, with D perhaps matching TRBD1 (6 bases). Germline lookup yields CDR1 SGHTA and CDR2 FQGNSA. The ends were cut back, 4 bases at V and 7 bases at J, with 11 bases in the middle. CDR3 length: 13 amino acids. In DNA form, the CDR3 reads TGTGCCAGCAGCTCAATAGGGGGACAGCCCCAGCATTTT. Residues: CASSSIGGQPQHF.

The J gene is TRBJ2-3, the V gene TRBV6-6; a possible D gene is TRBD1 (7 bases). This CDR3 spans 15 amino acids. In germline, CDR1 is MNHNY, CDR2 SVGAGI (reference sequence). The ends were cut back, 6 bases at V and 4 bases at J, with 17 bases in the middle. CDR3 bases: TGTGCCAGCAGCCCGGGGGCAGGGGGTCCAGATACGCAGTATTTT. Translating gives CASSPGAGGPDTQYF.

The gene calls are TRBV5-6 and TRBJ1-5; no firm D call. This CDR3 spans 15 amino acids. CDR1 is SGHDT and CDR2 is YYEEEE in the germline V gene. Trimming pared 3 bases from V and 1 base from J, leaving 11 bases between. CDR3 sequence: CASSWWATSNQPQHF. DNA of the CDR3: TGTGCCAGCAGCTGGTGGGCAACCAGCAATCAGCCCCAGCATTTT.

The chain couples TRBV9 to TRBJ2-5; D is ambiguous. CDR1 is SGDLS, CDR2 YYNGEE, per germline. Trimming cost V 3 bases and J 5 bases, with 8 bases left between them. The CDR3 covers 12 residues. The CDR3 nucleotides read TGTGCCAGCAGCGCTTACGAGGAGACCCAGTACTTC. Residues: CASSAYEETQYF.

The chain is built from TRBV11-2 and TRBJ1-3, with 7 bases lining up with TRBD1. Germline V gene data show CDR1 as SGHAT and CDR2 as FQNNGV. The CDR3 is 17 residues long. The junction had 12 bases not matched to a gene; V was cut back by 5 bases and J by 2 bases. The CDR3 here is CASSGDSTGQAGNTIYF. The CDR3 DNA follows: TGTGCCAGCAGCGGAGATTCGACAGGGCAGGCTGGAAACACCATATATTTT. The variable domain in full, with the rest retrieved from reference TRBV11-2 and TRBJ1-3, is EAGVAQSPRYKIIEKRQSVAFWCNPISGHATLYWYQQILGQGPKLLIQFQNNGVVDDSQLPKDRFSAERLKGVDSTLKIQPAKLEDSAVYLCASSGDSTGQAGNTIYFGEGSWLTVV.

This clone is a singleton in its sample. J is TRBJ2-2 and V is TRBV7-3, with 12 bases that match TRBD1. V lost 4 bases, J lost 7 bases, and 7 bases stayed unmatched. CDR3 size: 16 residues. Germline-derived CDR1 and CDR2 are SGHTA and FQGTGA. CDR3 region: CASSWGQGAWIGELFF. The CDR3 DNA reads as TGTGCCAGCAGCTGGGGACAGGGGGCTTGGATCGGGGAGCTGTTTTTT.